This TCR beta chain stems from a study of T cell repertoires in cytomegalovirus infection. About this clonotype: Its antigen remains unidentified.

In TCRdb, the reads were re-called with MiXCR into one record per CDR3 protein. The sample comprises hundreds of thousands of distinct CDR3 sequences, around 30% of which are singletons, and 15% to 20% rests with the top ten. The source was cultured PBMCs, collected from culture after CMV antigen stimulation. This clonotype was sampled from a human donor in good health (CMV status not recorded). Some clones in this sample may be carry-over from other donors' samples.

The CDR3 sequence: CASSSQVGDEQYF. CDR3 DNA sequence: TGTGCCAGCAGCTCTCAGGTGGGGGACGAGCAGTACTTC. The rearrangement links TRBV7-2 to TRBJ2-7; D might be TRBD1 or TRBD2, each matching 5 bases. This CDR3 has 13 residues. Germline values: CDR1 SGHTA, CDR2 FQGNSA. The V and J ends lost 4 bases and 5 bases respectively, with 12 bases between them.